This entry lists 18 T cell receptor beta chains sequenced from one sample in a study of blood T cell repertoires in COVID-19. This table comes from immunoSEQ multiplex PCR, and its TCRdb copy is limited to in-frame clones, with some not included. The data show roughly 120,000 clones, approximately 80% seen once. Sequenced material: peripheral blood. The receptors come from a woman aged 60 to 75 with acute or convalescent COVID-19.

The V call is TRBV2, the J call TRBJ2-2; the D gene is possibly TRBD1 (6 bases). V was shortened by 8 bases and J by 6 bases, with 19 bases between the two germline ends. The CDR3 length is 15 residues. Germline loops: CDR1 SNHLY, CDR2 FYNNEI. This chain's CDR3 is CASEDDRPDSGELFF. CDR3 DNA sequence: TGTGCCAGCGAGGATGACAGGCCGGATTCCGGGGAGCTGTTTTTT.

The chain employs TRBV6-4 and TRBJ1-1, with 8 bases aligning to TRBD1. V trimming: 4 bases; J trimming: 0 bases; junction bases outside the gene matches: 4. Germline CDR1 is MRHNA and CDR2 is SNTAGT. The CDR3 is made up of 15 amino acids. The CDR3 nucleotides read TGTGCCAGCAGTGGACAGGGGCCTATGAACACTGAAGCTTTCTTT. This encodes CASSGQGPMNTEAFF.

The chain joins TRBV2 to TRBJ1-4, with D tentatively TRBD1 (6 bases). This CDR3 region has 14 residues. Germline V gene data show CDR1 as SNHLY and CDR2 as FYNNEI. V was pared by 4 bases and J by 5 bases, with 11 bases between. The CDR3 nucleotides are TGTGCCAGCAGTGTGGGAGGGGGAAATGAAAAACTGTTTTTT. It translates to CASSVGGGNEKLFF.

V and J are TRBV28 and TRBJ2-7, with a tentative D call TRBD1 (6 bases). CDR1 and CDR2 (germline): MDHEN, SYDVKM. Trimming shortened V by 6 bases and J by 2 bases, and 11 bases separated the two germline ends. The CDR3 covers 13 residues. The DNA for the CDR3 is TGTGCCAGCAGCTTGGGACAACCCTACGAGCAGTACGTC. Protein sequence: CASSLGQPYEQYV.

The V gene is TRBV4-2, the J gene TRBJ2-1, with D perhaps matching TRBD2 (6 bases). CDR1 is LGHNA, CDR2 YNFKEQ, per germline. The CDR3 has 16 residues. V lost 0 bases and J lost 7, with 16 bases in between. Written as DNA, the CDR3 is TGTGCCAGCAGCCAAGAGTCCGGACTACTACTAAATGAGCAGTTCTTC. It yields the protein CASSQESGLLLNEQFF.

A single count supports this clone. The genes are TRBV30 and TRBJ1-1; D is possibly TRBD1 (5 bases). The ends were cut back, 6 bases at V and 8 bases at J, with 16 bases in the middle. CDR3 length: 12 residues. Germline CDR1 GTSNPN, CDR2 SVGIG (reference sequence). As DNA, the CDR3 is TGTGCCTGTTCTAGGGGCCGCCTGGAAGCTTTCTTT. Translated, it gives CACSRGRLEAFF.

Comment on this clone: The sample holds other DNA sequences that translate to the same CDR3. The chain recombines TRBV19 with TRBJ2-2, with D tentatively TRBD2 (5 bases). The CDR3 totals 14 residues. Per the germline V gene, CDR1 is LNHDA and CDR2 is SQIVND (reference sequence). Deletions cut 1 base from V and 5 bases from J, with 8 bases between. CDR3 sequence: CASSIGRGTGELFF. CDR3 DNA sequence: TGTGCCAGTAGTATAGGCAGAGGGACCGGGGAGCTGTTTTTT.

This chain links TRBV7-9 with TRBJ2-7; D gene ambiguous. The germline V gene encodes CDR1 SEHNR and CDR2 FQNEAQ (reference sequence). Trimming left V 2 bases short and J 3 bases short, with 8 bases between. The CDR3 spans 13 residues. In DNA form, the CDR3 reads TGTGCCAGCAGCTTACACGGTGGCTACGAGCAGTACTTC. Amino acid sequence: CASSLHGGYEQYF.

The V gene is TRBV5-1, the J gene TRBJ1-1, with 9 bases matching TRBD1. Germline-derived CDR1 and CDR2 are SGHRS and YFSETQ. The CDR3 runs 18 residues. V was clipped by 3 bases and J by 0 bases; unmatched bases: 12. The CDR3 protein is CASSSGQGSLGMNTEAFF. The CDR3 DNA reads as TGCGCCAGCAGCTCCGGACAGGGGTCGTTGGGGATGAACACTGAAGCTTTCTTT.

CDR3 sequence (DNA): TGTGCCAGCAGACGACAGGGGGGCTATGGCTACACCTTC. Its protein product is CASRRQGGYGYTF. The genes are TRBV14 and TRBJ1-2, with 9 bases lining up with TRBD1. Germline CDR1 reads SGHDN; CDR2 reads FVKESK. The ends lost 6 bases at V and 4 bases at J; junction bases unmatched: 3. The CDR3 consists of 13 residues.

The V gene is TRBV5-6, the J gene TRBJ1-1; TRBD1 might be the D (5 bases). Trimming pared 4 bases from V and 1 base from J, leaving 8 bases between. The CDR3 covers 13 residues. Germline V CDR1 and CDR2: SGHDT, YYEEEE. The CDR3 sequence is CASSLGGNTEAFF. DNA of the CDR3: TGTGCCAGCAGCCTCGGGGGGAACACTGAAGCTTTCTTT.

The chain combines TRBV20-1 with TRBJ1-5, with D maybe TRBD1 (5 bases). The CDR3 totals 15 residues. Trimming took 3 bases from V and 3 from J, leaving 15 bases between them. Germline-derived CDR1 and CDR2 are DFQATT and SNEGSKA (reference sequence). Here the CDR3 reads CSASRRGANNQPQHF. CDR3 nucleotide sequence: TGCAGTGCTAGTCGGAGGGGCGCTAACAATCAGCCCCAGCATTTT.

There are a few counts of this clone. This chain links TRBV9 with TRBJ1-6, with TRBD1 as a possible D gene (5 bases). V was trimmed by 1 base and J by 7 bases, leaving 9 bases between them. The V gene's germline CDR1 is SGDLS and CDR2 YYNGEE. This CDR3 contains 14 residues. The CDR3 DNA follows: TGTGCCAGCAGCGTAATGGGGCACAATTCACCCCTCCACTTT. Its protein product is CASSVMGHNSPLHF.

The chain employs TRBV27 and TRBJ2-1; tentative D call: TRBD1 (5 bases). Germline V gene lookup returns CDR1 MNHEY and CDR2 SMNVEV (reference sequence). This CDR3 comprises 13 residues. V gave up 4 bases and J gave up 9 bases, with 13 bases separating them. Here the CDR3 DNA reads TGTGCCAGCAGTTGGGGCGCCCCTAGTGAGCAGTTCTTC. This gives the protein CASSWGAPSEQFF.

This chain joins TRBV15 and TRBJ2-7, with 11 nucleotides matching TRBD1. CDR1 is LNHNV, CDR2 YYDKDF, per germline (reference sequence). V was pared by 0 bases and J by 3 bases, with 4 bases of the junction left unmatched. The CDR3 has 16 residues. The CDR3 sequence is CATSRESGTGGYEQYF. The CDR3 DNA reads as TGTGCCACCAGCAGAGAATCCGGGACAGGGGGCTACGAGCAGTACTTC.

The table lists this clone with a count of one. The genes are TRBV30 and TRBJ2-1; maybe TRBD2 (5 bases). Germline CDR1 and CDR2: GTSNPN and SVGIG (reference sequence). The V and J ends lost 8 bases and 5 bases respectively, with 16 bases between them. This CDR3 is built from 13 residues. The CDR3 is CARSTGMNNEQFF. CDR3 in DNA: TGTGCCCGCTCGACGGGGATGAACAATGAGCAGTTCTTC.

The V call is TRBV5-8, the J call TRBJ1-2; 7 nucleotides match TRBD1. CDR1 SGHTS and CDR2 YDEGEE come from the germline V gene. This CDR3 spans 18 amino acids. V lost 6 bases to trimming and J lost 0 bases; unmatched junction nucleotides: 17. The CDR3 here is CASTKRTGRRGANYGYTF. The CDR3 DNA reads TGTGCCAGCACCAAACGGACAGGCCGGAGGGGGGCTAACTATGGCTACACCTTC.

CDR3 amino acids: CASSPRTATRTDTQYF. CDR3 nucleotide sequence: TGTGCCAGCAGTCCTCGGACAGCTACCCGCACAGATACGCAGTATTTT. The V call is TRBV27, the J call TRBJ2-3, with D perhaps TRBD1 (6 bases). CDR1 MNHEY and CDR2 SMNVEV come from the germline V gene (reference sequence). V lost 5 bases, J lost 1 base, and 16 bases lay in between. This CDR3 contains 16 residues.